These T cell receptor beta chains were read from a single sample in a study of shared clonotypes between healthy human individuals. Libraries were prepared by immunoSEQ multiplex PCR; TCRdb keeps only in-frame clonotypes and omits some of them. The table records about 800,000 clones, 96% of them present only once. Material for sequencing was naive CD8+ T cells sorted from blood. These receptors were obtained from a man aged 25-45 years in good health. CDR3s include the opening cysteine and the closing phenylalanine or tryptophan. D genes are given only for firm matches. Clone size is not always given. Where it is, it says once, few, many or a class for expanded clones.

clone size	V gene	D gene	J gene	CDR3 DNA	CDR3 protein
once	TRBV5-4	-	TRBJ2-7	TGTGCCAGCAGCCCCGGTACTCCCTCGGATTTCTCCTACGAGCAGTACTTC	CASSPGTPSDFSYEQYF
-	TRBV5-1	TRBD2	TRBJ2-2	TGCGCCAGCAGCGCCGGACTAGCCGATTATTACACCGGGGAGCTGTTTTTT	CASSAGLADYYTGELFF
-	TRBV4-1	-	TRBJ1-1	TGCGCCAGCAGCCCCCGGGTGGGCAGGGACACTGAAGCTTTCTTT	CASSPRVGRDTEAFF
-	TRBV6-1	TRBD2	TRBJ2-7	TGTGCCAGCAGTGAGGAAGCGGGACGAAGCTCCTACGAGCAGTACTTC	CASSEEAGRSSYEQYF
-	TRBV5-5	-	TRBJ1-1	TGTGCCAGCAGCTTGTGGTCCGGGGGAGGGACTGAAGCTTTCTTT	CASSLWSGGGTEAFF
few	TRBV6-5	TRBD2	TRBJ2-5	TGTGCCACCTTAGCGGGATCCGCCGAAGAGACCCAGTACTTC	CATLAGSAEETQYF
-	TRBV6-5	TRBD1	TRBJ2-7	TGTGCCAGCAGTGTGACAGGGTATTCGGTCGAGCAGTACTTC	CASSVTGYSVEQYF
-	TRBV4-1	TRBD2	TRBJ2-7	TGCGCCAGCAGCCAAGTGCCGCTAGCGGAGATACCCTACGAGCAGTACTTC	CASSQVPLAEIPYEQYF
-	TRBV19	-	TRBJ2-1	TGTGCCAGTAGCCGAATAAACAATGAGCAGTTCTTC	CASSRINNEQFF
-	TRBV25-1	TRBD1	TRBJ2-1	TGTGCCAGCAGTCTTACAGGGGGCGCAGGCAATGAGCAGTTCTTC	CASSLTGGAGNEQFF
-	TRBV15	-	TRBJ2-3	TGTGCCACCAGCAGAGTGAGGGGCTCAGATACGCAGTATTTT	CATSRVRGSDTQYF
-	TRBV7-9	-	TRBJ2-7	TGTGCCAGCAGCTTAGAGCGGAGATCATACTACGAGCAGTACTTC	CASSLERRSYYEQYF
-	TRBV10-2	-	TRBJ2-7	TGCGCCAGCGCCGAGGTCTACGAGCAGTACTTC	CASAEVYEQYF
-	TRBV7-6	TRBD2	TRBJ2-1	TGTGCCAGCAGCTTAGAACAGCCTAGCGGAAGCTCCTACAATGAGCAGTTCTTC	CASSLEQPSGSSYNEQFF
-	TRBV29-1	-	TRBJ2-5	TGCAGCGTTGAAGGGGTCCAAGAAAAGGAGACCCAGTACTTC	CSVEGVQEKETQYF
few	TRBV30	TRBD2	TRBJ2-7	TGTGCCTGGAGTGGACCAGGGCGGGAGGGCTACGAGCAGTACTTC	CAWSGPGREGYEQYF
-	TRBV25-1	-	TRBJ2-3	TGTGCCAGCAGTGAAGGCGGTGGAGGTTTCACAGATACGCAGTATTTT	CASSEGGGGFTDTQYF
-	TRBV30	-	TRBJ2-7	TGTGCCTGGATGAGGACAGACGCCTACGAGCAGTACTTC	CAWMRTDAYEQYF
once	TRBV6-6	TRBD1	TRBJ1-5	TGTGCCAGCTCCGGGACAGGGAATCAGCCCCAGCATTTT	CASSGTGNQPQHF
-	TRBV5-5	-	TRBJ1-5	TGTGCCAGCAGCGGAGTTGACAGCGCAAATCAGCCCCAGCATTTT	CASSGVDSANQPQHF
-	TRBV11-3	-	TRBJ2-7	TGTGCCAGCAAGGGGACGACTGGGGAGCAGTACTTC	CASKGTTGEQYF
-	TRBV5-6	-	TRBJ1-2	TGTGCCAGCAGCTTGCTGGACCCCTATGGCTACACCTTC	CASSLLDPYGYTF
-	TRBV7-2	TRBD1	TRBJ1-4	TGTGCCAGCAGCCATTATGGGACAGATCTTGACGAAAAACTGTTTTTT	CASSHYGTDLDEKLFF
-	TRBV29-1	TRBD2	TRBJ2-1	TGCAGCGTTGAAGAGGTACTAGCGGGAGGAGATGAGCAGTTCTTC	CSVEEVLAGGDEQFF
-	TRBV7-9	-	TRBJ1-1	TGTGCCAGCAGCTTTATCGGGACCCTGAACACTGAAGCTTTCTTT	CASSFIGTLNTEAFF
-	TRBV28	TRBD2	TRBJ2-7	TGTGCCAGCAGTTCAGGACTAGCGGGGAAATACGAGCAGTACTTC	CASSSGLAGKYEQYF
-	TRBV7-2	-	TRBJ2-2	TGTGCCAGCATGCCTTCCGGTCGAGTCACCGGGGAGCTGTTTTTT	CASMPSGRVTGELFF
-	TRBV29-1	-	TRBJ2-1	TGCAGCGTTACTGCTACCTCCTACAATGAGCAGTTCTTC	CSVTATSYNEQFF
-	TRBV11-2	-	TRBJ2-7	TGTGCCAGCAGCTCGCTTAGCCCCCCGGATCCCTACGAGCAGTACTTC	CASSSLSPPDPYEQYF
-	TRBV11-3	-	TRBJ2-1	TGTGCCAGCAGCTTAGCAGCGAATGAGCAGTTCTTC	CASSLAANEQFF